This TCR beta chain stems from a study of blood T cell repertoires in COVID-19. Overall study context: PBMCs, B-cell-depleted T cells, or T cells were the source of the cDNA or gDNA that made up the material.

In the original processing: By means of reference gene primer amplification, nucleated cell counts were estimated. Sequenced by immunoSEQ multiplex PCR; TCRdb stores in-frame clones only, minus some. V and J calls and clone size are those listed in that table; D and trimming were worked out from the DNA. The table has 200,000 to 250,000 clones, roughly 80% seen once. CDR1 is MNHEY and CDR2 is SVGAGI in the germline V gene. The V gene lost 4 bases and the J gene lost 1 base, with 13 bases spanning the gap. The CDR3 sequence is 15 residues long. The clonotype was recovered from a woman older than 75 with COVID-19, enrolled during active disease. Sequencing was carried out using peripheral blood. The rearrangement uses TRBV6-5 and TRBJ1-1; D is possibly TRBD1 (5 bases). In nucleotides, the CDR3 is TGTGCCAGCAGTTCGTCAGGGATCGGGAACACTGAAGCTTTCTTT. Its translation is CASSSSGIGNTEAFF.